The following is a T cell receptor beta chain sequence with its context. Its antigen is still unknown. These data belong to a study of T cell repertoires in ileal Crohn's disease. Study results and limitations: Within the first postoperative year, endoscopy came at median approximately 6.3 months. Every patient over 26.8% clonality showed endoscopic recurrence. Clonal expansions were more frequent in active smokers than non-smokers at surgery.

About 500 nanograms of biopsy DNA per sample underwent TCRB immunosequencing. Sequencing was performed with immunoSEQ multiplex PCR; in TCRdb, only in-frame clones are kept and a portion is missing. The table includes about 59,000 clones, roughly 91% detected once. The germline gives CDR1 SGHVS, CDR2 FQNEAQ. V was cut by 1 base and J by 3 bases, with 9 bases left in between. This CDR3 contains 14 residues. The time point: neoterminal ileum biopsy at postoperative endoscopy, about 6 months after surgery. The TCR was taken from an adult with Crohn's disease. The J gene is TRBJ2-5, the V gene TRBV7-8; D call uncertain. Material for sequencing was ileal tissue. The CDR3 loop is CASSLVAVKETQYF. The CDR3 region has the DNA TGTGCCAGCAGCTTAGTGGCAGTAAAAGAGACCCAGTACTTC. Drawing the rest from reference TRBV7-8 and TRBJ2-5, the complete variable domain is GAGVSQSPRYKVAKRGQDVALRCDPISGHVSLFWYQQALGQGPEFLTYFQNEAQLDKSGLPSDRFFAERPEGSVSTLKIQRTQQEDSAVYLCASSLVAVKETQYFGPGTRLLVL.